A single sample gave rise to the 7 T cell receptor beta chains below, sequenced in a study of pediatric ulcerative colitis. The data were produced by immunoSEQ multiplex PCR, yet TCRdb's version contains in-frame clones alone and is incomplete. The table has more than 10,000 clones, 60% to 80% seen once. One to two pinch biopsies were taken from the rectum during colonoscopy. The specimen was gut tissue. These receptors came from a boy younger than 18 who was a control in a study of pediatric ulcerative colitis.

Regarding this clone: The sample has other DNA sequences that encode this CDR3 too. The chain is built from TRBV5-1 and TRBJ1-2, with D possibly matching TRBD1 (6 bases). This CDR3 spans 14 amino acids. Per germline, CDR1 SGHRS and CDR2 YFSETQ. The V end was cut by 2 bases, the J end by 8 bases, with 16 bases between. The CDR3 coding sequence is TGCGCCAGCAGCTTCAGGGGCGGGGCGGAGGGCTACACCTTC. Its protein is CASSFRGGAEGYTF.

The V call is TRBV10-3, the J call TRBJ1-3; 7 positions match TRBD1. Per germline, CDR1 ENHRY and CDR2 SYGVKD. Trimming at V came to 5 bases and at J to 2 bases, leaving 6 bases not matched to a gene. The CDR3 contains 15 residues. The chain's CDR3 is CAISNTGDAGNTIYF. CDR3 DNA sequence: TGTGCCATCAGTAACACAGGGGATGCTGGAAACACCATATATTTT.

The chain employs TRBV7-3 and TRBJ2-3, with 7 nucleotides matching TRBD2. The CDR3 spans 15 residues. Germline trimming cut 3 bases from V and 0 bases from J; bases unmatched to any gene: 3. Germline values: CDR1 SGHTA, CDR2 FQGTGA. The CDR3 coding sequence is TGTGCCAGCAGCTTGCTAGCGGCAAGCACAGATACGCAGTATTTT. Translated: CASSLLAASTDTQYF.

As DNA, the CDR3 is TGTGCCAGCAGCTCCCTGACTAGCGGCTTGGGCGAGACCCAGTACTTC. Amino acids: CASSSLTSGLGETQYF. The chain couples TRBV11-3 to TRBJ2-5, with TRBD2 identical over 9 bases. Germline CDR1 and CDR2: SGHNT and YENEEA. V gave up 4 bases and J gave up 5 bases; unmatched junction bases: 11. The length of the CDR3 is 16 residues. Full variable domain (outside the CDR3, taken from reference TRBV11-3 and TRBJ2-5): EAGVVQSPRYKIIEKKQPVAFWCNPISGHNTLYWYLQNLGQGPELLIRYENEEAVDDSQLPKDRFSAERLKGVDSTLKIQPAELGDSAVYLCASSSLTSGLGETQYFGPGTRLLVL.

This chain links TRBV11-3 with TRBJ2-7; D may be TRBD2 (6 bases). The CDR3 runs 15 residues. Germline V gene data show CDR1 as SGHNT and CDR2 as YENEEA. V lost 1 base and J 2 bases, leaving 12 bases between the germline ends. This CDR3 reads CASSLGLEKTYEQYF. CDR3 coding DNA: TGTGCCAGCAGCTTAGGACTAGAGAAGACCTACGAGCAGTACTTC.

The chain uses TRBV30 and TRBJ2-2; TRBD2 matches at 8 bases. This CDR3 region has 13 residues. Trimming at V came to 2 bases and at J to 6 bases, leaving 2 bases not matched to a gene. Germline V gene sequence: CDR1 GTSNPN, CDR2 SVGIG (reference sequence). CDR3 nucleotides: TGTGCCTGGAGTCCGGGAGGGCCCGGGGAGCTGTTTTTT. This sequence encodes CAWSPGGPGELFF.

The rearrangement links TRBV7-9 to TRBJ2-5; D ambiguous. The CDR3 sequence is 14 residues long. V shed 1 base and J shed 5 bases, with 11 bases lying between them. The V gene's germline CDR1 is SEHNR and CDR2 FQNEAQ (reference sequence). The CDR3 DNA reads TGTGCCAGCAGCTTAGTTGTCCGGTGGGAGACCCAGTACTTC. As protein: CASSLVVRWETQYF.